The text below deals with one T cell receptor (beta chain). Its recognized antigen is unknown. Per-nucleotide qualities are absent, and no much larger clonotype sits a single base away. The source of the sample is a study of blood T cell repertoires in COVID-19 (dated by TCRdb to the early 2020s). Some background on the complete study: The collaborator samples originated in the United States, Italy and Spain and spanned the acute and convalescent phases of COVID-19. The material from the prospective study consisted of cDNA or gDNA derived from T cells, B-cell-depleted T cells, or PBMCs. The dataset comprised deeply sampled blood TCRbeta repertoires from subjects exposed to, actively infected with, or recovered from COVID-19. The repertoires were released in a freely available public database intended as a resource for research on the immune response to SARS-CoV-2. Samples came from the ongoing ImmuneRACE study (first 160 participants) plus 1,254 subjects from 6 global collaborators. Nearly every sample came with metadata listing a de-identified subject ID, COVID-19 status, age in years and sex. Where HLA class I and class II types were available, the types were taken from metadata supplied by the sample provider, not from assay-based typing.

Another Seattle source contributed samples from volunteer blood donors who had recovered from COVID-19. Each collaborating institution followed its own protocols to collect whole blood in K2EDTA tubes. Collaborator samples were shipped for TCRbeta analysis as frozen whole blood, isolated PBMCs, or DNA extracted from either sample type. General study outcomes and caveats: The amount of clinical and demographic metadata varied by source and participant and was provided uncurated.

TCRbeta CDR3 regions were amplified from genomic DNA using the immunoSEQ Assay, a bias-controlled multiplex PCR. The authors' pipeline ran thus. Within the assay, amplification of reference gene primers was used to estimate how many nucleated cells each sample contained. To quantify the absolute abundance of each unique TCRbeta CDR3 rearrangement, sequence reads were collapsed and filtered. For each sample, productive Simpson clonality was calculated as the square root of Simpson's diversity index over productive rearrangements. TCRdb mirrors the immuneACCESS table, restricted to in-frame sequences. Some clones are absent from its copies; in checked studies, under half trace to an unresolved V gene, and the reason for the others is unknown. V, J and clone size were drawn from that table, and D and trimming were deduced from the DNA. The sample table records some 180,000 clones; under 80% of these occur just once. The ten top clones hold roughly 13% of the sample.

The receptor was isolated from a man aged 45-60 years who had recovered from COVID-19. Sequenced sample: peripheral blood.

CDR3 sequence: CASSSRGEQYF. The DNA is TGTGCCAGCAGCTCGAGGGGGGAGCAGTACTTC. Here the chain combines TRBV7-2 and TRBJ2-7; 6 matching bases give a weak D call of TRBD1. The CDR3 spans 11 residues, from the cysteine through the phenylalanine. Only the CDR3 region is kept as DNA, spanning 33 bases read in frame from base 1. V and J are truncated by 4 bases and 7 bases respectively, leaving an intervening sequence of 8 bases. The germline V gene specifies SGHTA as CDR1 and FQGNSA as CDR2.